The source of this TCR beta chain is a study of identifying expanded T cells in peripheral blood. Regarding the study as a whole: Across healthy donors, higher total template counts meant significantly greater roughly 2-week count variance. Differentially abundant clones: 1 to 1.5 between replicates, around 16 at 2 to 3 weeks, around 20 at four.

The CDR3 runs to 17 residues. Trimming took 4 bases from V and 4 from J; bases not matched to a gene: 16. Germline V gene lookup returns CDR1 SGHDT and CDR2 YYEEEE. Clones were sequenced by immunoSEQ multiplex PCR, and TCRdb holds only the in-frame ones, with some missing. The sample carries some 90,000 clones, around nine tenths recorded once. About this clone: Its antigen is not known.

The gene calls are TRBV5-6 and TRBJ1-2, with TRBD1 matching over 7 bases. The clonotype comes from a person aged 18-69 years in good health. What was sequenced was blood. The CDR3 sequence is CASSRKATGVWSYGYTF. The CDR3 DNA is TGTGCCAGCAGCCGGAAAGCAACAGGGGTATGGAGCTATGGCTACACCTTC.